The 24 T cell receptor beta chains below come from one sample, sequenced in a study of T cell repertoires in cytomegalovirus infection. These receptors have no identified antigens. TCRdb analysed the reads with MiXCR anew, one entry per CDR3 protein. Of about 920,000 distinct CDR3 sequences in the sample, roughly 30% were seen once. The input for sequencing was cultured CD8+ T cells from PBMCs, taken from culture after CMV antigen stimulation. These receptors all come from a human donor in good health (CMV status not recorded). Some clones in this sample may be carry-over from other donors' samples.

This clonotype turned up a few times. V and J are TRBV4-1 and TRBJ2-1; 8 bases align to TRBD1. This CDR3 comprises 13 residues. Trimming cost V 1 base and J 8 bases; bases outside gene matches: 1. The germline V gene has CDR1 MGHRA and CDR2 YSYEKL. CDR3 sequence (DNA): TGCGCCAGCAGCCAAGGGACAGGGTATGAGCAGTTCTTC. Translation gives CASSQGTGYEQFF.

The chain employs TRBV5-6 and TRBJ2-1; D is perhaps TRBD1 (5 bases). There are 11 residues in the CDR3. From germline, CDR1 is SGHDT and CDR2 YYEEEE. V lost 4 bases and J lost 13, with 12 bases in between. The CDR3 loop is CASSARGTQFF. CDR3 nucleotides: TGTGCCAGCAGCGCTAGGGGTACTCAGTTCTTC.

In its sample, this clonotype was seen a few times. The V gene is TRBV6-6, the J gene TRBJ1-4, with 11 nucleotides matching TRBD1. The germline gives CDR1 MNHNY, CDR2 SVGAGI (reference sequence). This CDR3 has 16 residues. Trimming cost V 5 bases and J 2 bases; bases outside gene matches: 4. The CDR3: CASSTGQGGTNEKLFF. CDR3 DNA: TGTGCCAGCAGTACGGGACAGGGGGGCACTAATGAAAAACTGTTTTTT.

On this clonotype: This may be a read error: a much more frequent sequence differs by one nucleotide. V usage is TRBV7-2 and J usage is TRBJ2-3, with D possibly being TRBD1 (7 bases). V was trimmed by 4 bases and J by 0 bases, leaving 17 bases between them. The CDR3 consists of 17 residues. The germline gives CDR1 SGHTA, CDR2 FQGNSA. CDR3 sequence: CASSWWARGTSTDTQYF. In nucleotides, the CDR3 is TGTGCCAGCAGCTGGTGGGCCAGGGGGACTAGCACAGATACGCAGTATTTT.

The chain has TRBV12-3 or TRBV12-4 and TRBJ1-1; unclear D gene. The CDR3 is 12 amino acids. V lost 4 bases, J lost 5 bases, and 8 bases lay in between. The CDR3 region has the DNA TGTGCCAGCAGTTATGACGGGACTGAAGCTTTCTTT. Its translation: CASSYDGTEAFF.

This clonotype was recorded a few times. The V call is TRBV20-1, the J call TRBJ2-5; D not resolved. Looked up from germline, CDR1 is DFQATT and CDR2 is SNEGSKA (reference sequence). The V end lost 6 bases, the J end lost 4 bases, and 12 bases lay between the germline ends. This CDR3 spans 12 amino acids. The chain's CDR3 is CSAPRVGETQYF. DNA for the CDR3: TGCAGTGCCCCAAGAGTGGGAGAGACCCAGTACTTC.

This clonotype was seen a handful of times. The chain has TRBV10-3 and TRBJ1-6; D is uncertain. Germline V gene lookup returns CDR1 ENHRY and CDR2 SYGVKD. V was trimmed by 5 bases and J by 6 bases, leaving 5 bases between them. The CDR3 spans 12 residues. The CDR3 reads CAISQGNSPLHF. CDR3 sequence (DNA): TGTGCCATCAGTCAAGGTAATTCACCCCTCCACTTT.

This chain's CDR3 is CASSQSQGAWVKTF. CDR3 bases: TGCGCCAGCAGTCAGTCACAGGGGGCGTGGGTCAAAACCTTC. V usage is TRBV4-3 and J usage is TRBJ1-2; TRBD1 agrees at 9 bases. The CDR3 totals 14 residues. V lost 6 bases and J lost 14; bases outside the gene matches: 16. Germline CDR1 is LGHNA and CDR2 is YSLEER.

This clonotype was picked up a small number of times. The gene calls are TRBV19 and TRBJ2-5; a weak D match, TRBD1 (5 bases). Germline CDR1 reads LNHDA; CDR2 reads SQIVND (reference sequence). V lost 7 bases and J lost 5, with 14 bases in between. CDR3 length equals 13 residues. DNA of the CDR3: TGTGCCAGTAAAGGAGACCCAGGGGAGACCCAGTACTTC. This encodes CASKGDPGETQYF. Supplemented by reference TRBV19 and TRBJ2-5, the full variable domain reads DGGITQSPKYLFRKEGQNVTLSCEQNLNHDAMYWYRQDPGQGLRLIYYSQIVNDFQKGDIAEGYSVSREKKESFPLTVTSAQKNPTAFYLCASKGDPGETQYFGPGTRLLVL.

As regards this clonotype: This may stem from a read error, because a much larger clone lies one nucleotide away. V is TRBV7-2 and J is TRBJ2-5; no firm D call. The CDR3 extends over 14 amino acids. CDR1 and CDR2 from the germline V gene are SGHTA and FQGNSA. Trimming left V 1 base short and J 7 bases short, with 13 bases between. The CDR3 reads CASSLDRTFRTQYF. DNA of the CDR3: TGTGCCAGCAGCTTAGATAGAACCTTTAGGACCCAGTACTTC.

This clonotype was detected many times. V gene TRBV5-6 combines with J gene TRBJ2-2; D uncertain. CDR3 size: 16 residues. V was pared by 1 base and J by 4 bases, with 14 bases between. CDR1 SGHDT and CDR2 YYEEEE come from the germline V gene. CDR3 sequence reads: CASSLKELGPTGELFF. CDR3 DNA: TGTGCCAGCAGCTTGAAGGAGTTAGGACCCACCGGGGAGCTGTTTTTT.

J is TRBJ2-7 and V is TRBV20-1; D possibly corresponds to TRBD1 (6 bases). Germline lookup yields CDR1 DFQATT and CDR2 SNEGSKA (reference sequence). The CDR3 loop spans 11 amino acids. Trimming shortened V by 5 bases and J by 4 bases, and 9 bases separated the two germline ends. For the CDR3, the DNA is TGCAGTGCTCCACAGGGTTACGAGCAGTACGTC. This codes for CSAPQGYEQYV.

This chain links TRBV6-6 with TRBJ1-1, with D possibly being TRBD1 (5 bases). Germline V lookup: CDR1 MNHNY, CDR2 SVGAGI (reference sequence). The ends were cut back, 5 bases at V and 5 bases at J, with 15 bases in the middle. This CDR3 is 14 amino acids long. The DNA of the CDR3 is TGTGCCAGCAGTCCCGACGGGGGGGAGACTGAAGCTTTCTTT. It encodes CASSPDGGETEAFF.

This clonotype was picked up many times. The chain employs TRBV7-2 and TRBJ2-3; TRBD2 matches at 9 bases. The CDR3 sequence is 17 residues long. Germline CDR1 and CDR2: SGHTA and FQGNSA. J gave up 2 bases and V 1 base, and 7 bases lay outside the gene matches. The CDR3 nucleotides read TGTGCCAGCAGCTTAGTAACCCTAGCGGGGTTCACAGATACGCAGTATTTT. It specifies CASSLVTLAGFTDTQYF.

This clonotype was found a few times. This rearrangement joins TRBV11-2 to TRBJ2-7, with 7 bases that match TRBD2. The CDR3 sequence is 16 residues long. Per germline, CDR1 SGHAT and CDR2 FQNNGV. The V and J ends lost 3 bases and 2 bases, in that order; junction bases with no gene match: 10. CDR3 coding DNA: TGTGCCAGCAGCTTGGGGGGGGGGTTGTCAACCTACGAGCAGTACTTC. Translated: CASSLGGGLSTYEQYF.

V usage is TRBV20-1 and J usage is TRBJ2-1; possibly TRBD1 or TRBD2 for D (6 bases each). V was clipped by 0 bases and J by 4 bases, with 13 bases between them. The length of the CDR3 is 15 residues. CDR1 is DFQATT, CDR2 SNEGSKA, per germline (reference sequence). CDR3 nucleotides: TGCAGTGCTAGAGATTATAAGGGGGGATACAATGAGCAGTTCTTC. This codes for CSARDYKGGYNEQFF.

This clonotype was picked up many times. This chain links TRBV7-9 with TRBJ2-3, with 7 bases identical to TRBD1. The CDR3 contains 14 residues. Trimming at V came to 4 bases and at J to 2 bases, leaving 3 bases not matched to a gene. Per germline, CDR1 SEHNR and CDR2 FQNEAQ (reference sequence). The CDR3 DNA sequence: TGTGCCAGCAGCTCCGGGACAGACACAGATACGCAGTATTTT. Translated: CASSSGTDTDTQYF.

The table lists this clonotype with many counts. V gene TRBV7-2 combines with J gene TRBJ1-1, with D perhaps matching TRBD1 (6 bases). The CDR3 is 15 amino acids. CDR1 is SGHTA and CDR2 is FQGNSA in the germline V gene. The V and J ends lost 3 bases and 0 bases respectively, with 11 bases between them. CDR3 sequence: CASSLGGQLNTEAFF. CDR3 nucleotides: TGTGCCAGCAGCTTGGGGGGGCAGTTGAACACTGAAGCTTTCTTT.

This clonotype was seen ten or more times. The rearrangement joins TRBV9 to TRBJ1-2, with D possibly matching TRBD1 (6 bases). Germline V gene sequence: CDR1 SGDLS, CDR2 YYNGEE. V was pared by 6 bases and J by 2 bases, with 11 bases between. This CDR3 comprises 13 residues. The CDR3 here is CASNRDTNYGYTF. The CDR3 DNA sequence: TGTGCCAGCAACAGGGACACCAACTATGGCTACACCTTC.

The chain couples TRBV7-9 to TRBJ2-7; TRBD1 agrees at 8 bases. V trimming: 0 bases; J trimming: 3 bases; junction bases outside the gene matches: 4. Germline V gene lookup returns CDR1 SEHNR and CDR2 FQNEAQ (reference sequence). This CDR3 is 15 amino acids long. Here the CDR3 DNA reads TGTGCCAGCAGCTTAGCTATTGGACAGGGCTACGAGCAGTACTTC. The encoded protein is CASSLAIGQGYEQYF.

Remarks on this clonotype: A read error may be the cause here, since a much bigger clone is one base away. The genes are TRBV12-5 and TRBJ1-5, with 7 bases matching TRBD1. The germline V gene encodes CDR1 LGHNT and CDR2 FRNRAP. The CDR3 extends over 15 amino acids. In DNA, the CDR3 is TGTACTAGTGGTTTGATGAGGACAGGCGGTCAGCCCCAGCATTTT. This sequence encodes CTSGLMRTGGQPQHF.

About this clonotype: With a much larger clone just one base away, this may be a read error. This rearrangement joins TRBV19 to TRBJ2-1; 10 nucleotides line up with TRBD1. The CDR3 sequence is 14 residues long. CDR1 and CDR2 from the germline V gene are LNHDA and SQIVND (reference sequence). In DNA form, the CDR3 reads TGTACCAGTAGTATCTGGGACAGGGGACATGAGCAGTTCTTC. It translates to CTSSIWDRGHEQFF.

The chain carries TRBV7-1 and TRBJ1-6; D possibly corresponds to TRBD1 (5 bases). TRBV7-1 belongs to the ORF category, with a function that is uncertain. V was cut by 5 bases and J by 1 base, with 9 bases left in between. The CDR3 runs to 15 residues. The CDR3 loop reads CASSPAGSYNSPLHF. Written as DNA, the CDR3 is TGTGCCAGCAGCCCCGCAGGGTCCTATAATTCACCCCTCCACTTT.

The V gene is TRBV4-1, the J gene TRBJ2-2; no reliable D call. Germline V gives CDR1 MGHRA, CDR2 YSYEKL. V gave up 4 bases and J gave up 1 base, with 7 bases separating them. The CDR3 has 14 amino acids. CDR3: CASSRNRNTGELFF. The CDR3 nucleotides read TGCGCCAGCAGCCGGAACAGGAACACCGGGGAGCTGTTTTTT.